These 25 T cell receptor beta chains came from one sample sequenced in a study of tumor-infiltrating lymphocytes in primary liver carcinoma. Unsorted bulk tissue (about 18-32 mg) underwent RNA and DNA co-extraction. TCR beta cDNA was prepared out of roughly 500 ng total RNA by means of a constant-region primer. Employing slightly modified ARM-PCR, three nested multiplex PCR rounds were run, and these gave rise to the TCR beta libraries. For about 11 cycles apiece, the opening two PCR rounds ran with TRBV1-TRBV30 forward primers and a C-beta reverse primer. One entry per CDR3 protein, called by TCRdb with MiXCR from the multiplex PCR reads. The data hold approximately 190,000 distinct CDR3 sequences, with around 81% observed a single time. The sequencing input was tumor tissue from primary liver carcinoma. Source of these receptors: a man aged 40-49 years with primary liver carcinoma and hepatitis B virus infection.

A single count supports this clonotype. Compared with germline, one end of the junction differs, possibly owing to a read error. V usage is TRBV4-1 and J usage is TRBJ2-3, with no clear D. The CDR3 spans 13 residues. From germline, CDR1 is MGHRA and CDR2 YSYEKL. The CDR3 is CVSSRVFTDTQYF. CDR3 DNA: TGCGTCAGCAGCCGAGTTTTTACAGATACGCAGTATTTT.

This clonotype was seen a handful of times. A much larger clone differs from this one at a single base, so this may be a read error. V gene TRBV5-1 combines with J gene TRBJ1-1; unclear D gene. This CDR3 has 12 amino acids. V was cut by 6 bases and J by 7 bases, with 13 bases left in between. CDR1 and CDR2 (germline): SGHRS, YFSETQ. CDR3 DNA sequence: TGCGCCAGCATGGCGAATCGCGGTGAAGCTTTCTTT. This codes for CASMANRGEAFF.

In regard to this clonotype: A much larger clonotype is one base distant, so this may be a read error. The gene calls are TRBV12-3 or TRBV12-4 and TRBJ2-7; TRBD2 aligns across 10 bases. This CDR3 is 15 amino acids long. The CDR3 DNA reads TGTGCCAGCAGCCCCGGACTAGCGGAATACTACAAGCAGTACTTC. Protein product: CASSPGLAEYYKQYF.

Regarding this clonotype: Germline and junction disagree at one end, which may indicate a read error. The chain joins TRBV5-1 to TRBJ2-3, with TRBD2 as a possible D gene (5 bases). Germline loops: CDR1 SGHRS, CDR2 YFSETQ. CDR3 length equals 16 residues. CDR3 DNA: TGCGCCAGCAGCCTCAATGGGCGAGCTAGCATAGATACGCAGTATTTT. It codes for CASSLNGRASIDTQYF.

A word on this clonotype: A read error may be the cause here, since a much bigger clone is one base away. The chain links TRBV4-1 to TRBJ2-3; D call uncertain. Germline CDR1 and CDR2: MGHRA and YSYEKL. This CDR3 comprises 18 residues. V was shortened by 1 base and J by 0 bases, with 17 bases between the two germline ends. CDR3 DNA sequence: TGCGCCAGCAGCCAAGGTGGCAGCTTCGTCGCTAGCACAGATACGCAGTATTTT. Encoded protein: CASSQGGSFVASTDTQYF.

Note on this clonotype: Since a much larger clone is just one base distant, this may be a read error. V usage is TRBV5-1 and J usage is TRBJ1-1, with D perhaps matching TRBD1 (5 bases). The CDR3 is 16 amino acids. Germline V gene lookup returns CDR1 SGHRS and CDR2 YFSETQ. V lost 0 bases, J lost 1 base, and 13 bases lay in between. DNA for the CDR3: TGCGCCAGCAGCTTGGACGACTGGACACCGAACACTGAAGCTTTCTTT. This translates into CASSLDDWTPNTEAFF.

The rearrangement joins TRBV29-1 to TRBJ2-3; no definite D call. CDR3 length: 14 amino acids. Per germline, CDR1 SQVTM and CDR2 ANQGSEA. Deletions cut 8 bases from V and 6 bases from J, with 21 bases between. The DNA of the CDR3 is TGCAGCCTTGTCAGGACGGTCATGGGGGATACGCAGTATTTT. Translating it yields CSLVRTVMGDTQYF.

About this clonotype itself: Since the CDR3 does not end with the conserved phenylalanine or tryptophan, this likely comes from a read error. The chain recombines TRBV11-2 with TRBJ2-7; possibly TRBD2 for D (6 bases). This CDR3 spans 12 amino acids. From germline, CDR1 is SGHAT and CDR2 FQNNGV. CDR3 sequence: CASGLADGEQYY. For the CDR3, the DNA is TGTGCCAGCGGCTTAGCGGACGGCGAGCAGTACTAC.

This clonotype occurred a few times. A read error may be the cause here, since a much bigger clone is one base away. V is TRBV5-4 and J is TRBJ2-2; possibly TRBD1 for D (6 bases). CDR1 is SGHNT, CDR2 YYREEE, per germline (reference sequence). CDR3 size: 14 residues. CDR3 loop: CASSPQRDTRELFF. In DNA form, the CDR3 reads TGTGCCAGCAGCCCTCAGAGGGACACCAGGGAGCTGTTTTTT.

For this clonotype: The germline gene is not matched at one end of the junction; a read error may be the cause. This chain connects TRBV12-3 or TRBV12-4 to TRBJ1-5; D not certain. This CDR3 has 14 amino acids. CDR3 sequence: CASSLVSDNQSQHF. In DNA form, the CDR3 reads TGTGCCAGCAGTTTAGTGTCAGATAATCAGTCCCAGCATTTT.

A remark on this clonotype: At one end the junction does not follow the germline gene, possibly because of a read error. V gene TRBV2 combines with J gene TRBJ2-7; D is possibly TRBD2 (6 bases). Germline V gene sequence: CDR1 SNHLY, CDR2 FYNNEI. The CDR3 is 13 amino acids. The CDR3 DNA follows: TGTACCAGCAGTGATGGGGGGATGTACGAGCAATACTTC. Translated: CTSSDGGMYEQYF.

Turning to this clonotype: Its ends do not fully match the called genes, so a read error is possible. The rearrangement uses TRBV6-1 and TRBJ2-3, with D perhaps TRBD1 (6 bases). Germline lookup yields CDR1 MNHNS and CDR2 SASEGT. The CDR3 contains 12 residues. The CDR3, as DNA: TGTGCCAGCAGTGATTGGACAGATACGCAGCGTTTT. It specifies CASSDWTDTQRF.

About this clonotype itself: The junction departs from the called germline gene at one end, perhaps through a read error. The chain combines TRBV4-2 with TRBJ1-2, with D possibly matching TRBD1 (6 bases). The CDR3 sequence is 19 residues long. Germline lookup yields CDR1 LGHNA and CDR2 YNFKEQ. CDR3 nucleotides: TGTACCAGCAGCCAAGGGCCGGAGGGTTTAGGGGGGATGAACTATGGCTACAGCTTC. Translation: CTSSQGPEGLGGMNYGYSF.

Comments on this clonotype: A read error may produce the germline difference seen at one junction end. The V and J genes are TRBV6-6 and TRBJ1-3; D gene unclear. The CDR3 is made up of 10 amino acids. Looked up from germline, CDR1 is MNHNY and CDR2 is SVGAGI (reference sequence). In DNA form, the CDR3 reads TGTGTCAGCACCGGAAACACCATCTATTTT. This gives the protein CVSTGNTIYF.

In its sample, this clonotype was seen once. This may come from a read error, since a much larger clone is one base off. The CDR3 ends on some other residue instead of the conserved phenylalanine or tryptophan, so this is likely a read error. This CDR3 reads CASSLRAFGDIQYY. CDR3 nucleotides: TGTGCCAGCAGTTTAAGGGCGTTTGGGGACATTCAGTACTAC. The rearrangement links TRBV28 to TRBJ2-4, with unresolved D. V dropped 2 bases and J dropped 8 bases, with 13 bases sitting between them. From germline, CDR1 is MDHEN and CDR2 SYDVKM. CDR3 size: 14 residues.

A note on this clonotype: Relative to the germline gene, one junction end is altered; a read error may explain this. V usage is TRBV29-1 and J usage is TRBJ2-7, with D possibly called TRBD1 or TRBD2 (5 bases each). The CDR3 covers 16 residues. From germline, CDR1 is SQVTM and CDR2 ANQGSEA. CDR3 sequence reads: CSAMASGTGTSYVQYF. The CDR3 DNA follows: TGCAGCGCCATGGCATCTGGGACCGGCACTTCCTACGTGCAGTACTTC.

The chain has TRBV4-1 and TRBJ2-7, with D tentatively TRBD2 (6 bases). The CDR3 runs 15 residues. Germline CDR1 reads MGHRA; CDR2 reads YSYEKL. V lost 11 bases, J lost 9 bases, and 29 bases lay in between. The CDR3 bases are TGCGCCGACAGCCAAGATAAGGCACTAGCCATGGCGCAGTACTTC. Its translation is CADSQDKALAMAQYF.

As regards this clonotype: Because it lacks the conserved phenylalanine or tryptophan at the end, this CDR3 is likely a read error. CDR3 nucleotide sequence: TGTGCCAGCAGCCCGACAGAACAGACTACACAGTATTAT. Translated, it gives CASSPTEQTTQYY. This chain joins TRBV14 and TRBJ2-3; D is perhaps TRBD1 or TRBD2 (5 bases each). Per germline, CDR1 SGHDN and CDR2 FVKESK. CDR3 length: 13 amino acids. The V and J ends lost 4 bases and 12 bases respectively, with 17 bases between them.

This chain uses TRBV11-1 with TRBJ1-1; perhaps TRBD1 as D (5 bases). This CDR3 has 15 amino acids. Germline V CDR1 and CDR2: SGHAT, FQDESV (reference sequence). V was cut by 4 bases and J by 1 base, with 13 bases left in between. CDR3 sequence reads: CASSSRQCRNTEAFF. The CDR3 bases are TGTGCCAGCAGCTCGCGACAGTGTAGGAACACTGAAGCTTTCTTT.

Note on this clonotype: This CDR3 fails to terminate in the conserved phenylalanine or tryptophan, so it likely reflects a read error. The chain recombines TRBV7-8 with TRBJ2-7; 10 bases agree with TRBD1. This CDR3 region has 15 residues. CDR1 is SGHVS and CDR2 is FQNEAQ in the germline V gene. This chain's CDR3 is CASSSYDRGPYEQYL. As DNA, the CDR3 is TGTGCAAGCAGCTCTTATGACAGGGGGCCCTATGAGCAGTACTTG.

The chain has TRBV12-3 or TRBV12-4 and TRBJ2-3; D might be TRBD2 (6 bases). This CDR3 contains 14 residues. CDR3 coding DNA: TGTGCTAGCGGTTTATCGGCGCGTAGAGACACGCAGTATTTT. Translating gives CASGLSARRDTQYF.

The table lists this clonotype with a count of one. One end of the junction is discordant with germline, which a read error may explain. The chain combines TRBV11-1 with TRBJ2-1; 9 nucleotides match TRBD2. The CDR3 contains 16 residues. Germline V gives CDR1 SGHAT, CDR2 FQDESV (reference sequence). For the CDR3, the DNA is TGTGTTAGCAGCCCCATAGCGGGAGCGTATTACAATGAGCGGTTCTTC. Protein: CVSSPIAGAYYNERFF.

This clonotype showed up many times. The chain employs TRBV30 and TRBJ1-2; 7 bases map to TRBD1. The CDR3 consists of 13 residues. The trim removed 4 bases at V and 2 bases at J, leaving 4 bases unmatched. Per the germline V gene, CDR1 is GTSNPN and CDR2 is SVGIG (reference sequence). CDR3 DNA: TGTGCCTGGACAGGACAGGACAACTATGGCTACACCTTC. This codes for CAWTGQDNYGYTF.

Concerning this clonotype itself: The junction departs from the called germline gene at one end, perhaps through a read error. The V and J genes are TRBV11-1 and TRBJ2-7; no clear D gene. The CDR3 has 13 amino acids. Germline assignment: CDR1 SGHAT and CDR2 FQDESV (reference sequence). The CDR3 nucleotides read TGCGTCAGCAGGCCGCGTTCGGGCTACGAGCAGTACTTC. Amino acids: CVSRPRSGYEQYF.

Concerning this clonotype itself: One end of the junction varies from germline; a read error may be responsible. V and J are TRBV11-2 and TRBJ2-1, with a weak D call TRBD2 (6 bases). Germline CDR1 is SGHAT and CDR2 is FQNNGV. There are 15 residues in the CDR3. The CDR3 spells CVSGPDGSAYNEQFF. In DNA, the CDR3 is TGTGTCAGCGGCCCAGACGGGAGTGCCTACAATGAGCAGTTCTTC.